This TCR beta chain is from a study of T cell repertoires in cytomegalovirus infection. General study results and limits: What dominated the ex vivo response were HLA-C-restricted CMV-specific TCR beta clonotypes.

TCRdb redid the calling of the reads with MiXCR, one entry per CDR3 protein. This sample has hundreds of thousands of distinct CDR3 sequences; roughly 30% occur once, and the top ten carry about an eighth. This clonotype was recorded once. Antigen: not known. The source of this sequence is a human donor in good health (CMV status not recorded). Some clones in this sample may be carry-over from other donors' samples. Sample: cultured CD8+ T cells from PBMCs, taken from culture after CMV antigen stimulation.

The chain's CDR3 is CASSPTSGGLYEQYF. The DNA of the CDR3 is TGTGCCAGCAGCCCCACTAGCGGGGGACTCTACGAGCAGTACTTC. V is TRBV7-4 and J is TRBJ2-7, with 11 bases matching TRBD2. The CDR3 is made up of 15 amino acids. CDR1 is SGHVT and CDR2 is SQSDAQ in the germline V gene. The junction had 6 bases not matched to a gene; V was cut back by 5 bases and J by 3 bases.